A selection of T cell receptor beta chains follows, all from one sample in a study of cytomegalovirus exposure and HLA in healthy donors. Repertoires were generated with immunoSEQ multiplex PCR, while TCRdb's copy carries only in-frame clones and drops some. This table holds 200,000 to 250,000 clones, around 77% found once. Material: PBMCs. The origin of the receptors is a woman in her twenties or thirties in good health and CMV-seronegative. The CDR3 runs from the conserved cysteine through the conserved F or W. D genes are given only for firm matches. The listing skips clone size in some rows; elsewhere it reads once, few, many or a size class.

TRBJ1-2 | TRBV4-1 | NA | TRBD1 | TGCGCCAGCAGCCAAAACAGGGGGCTGGGCTACACCTTC | CASSQNRGLGYTF
TRBJ1-4 | TRBV5-1 | NA | NA | TGCGCCAGCAGCTTGTGGACAGCAACTAATGAAAAACTGTTTTTT | CASSLWTATNEKLFF
TRBJ2-7 | TRBV11-2 | NA | NA | TGTGCCAGCAGGCAGACAGGCTGCCAGCAGTACTTC | CASRQTGCQQYF
TRBJ2-2 | TRBV19 | few | TRBD1 | TGTGCCAGTAGTGGAGGGACAGGGTGGACCGGGGAGCTGTTTTTT | CASSGGTGWTGELFF
TRBJ1-5 | TRBV25-1 | NA | NA | TGTGCCAGCAGTGGCATATATAGTAATCAGCCCCAGCATTTT | CASSGIYSNQPQHF
TRBJ2-4 | TRBV18 | NA | NA | TGTGCCAGCTCCTCAGTCAGGGTCGACGGGGGCATTCAGTACTTC | CASSSVRVDGGIQYF
TRBJ2-1 | TRBV5-5 | NA | TRBD1 | TGTGCCAGCAGCTGGGGACAGGGAAGGGTCAATGAGCAGTTCTTC | CASSWGQGRVNEQFF
TRBJ2-1 | TRBV6-6 | NA | TRBD2 | TGTGCCAGCAGGCATAGCGGGAGGACCTACAATGAGCAGTTCTTC | CASRHSGRTYNEQFF
TRBJ2-7 | TRBV4-1 | NA | TRBD2 | TGCGCCAGCAGCCAAGCGGTTCTAGCGGGAGGAATTTACGAGCAGTACTTC | CASSQAVLAGGIYEQYF
TRBJ2-3 | TRBV6-6 | NA | NA | TGTGCCAGCAGCCTTCTGGGCCCCCACACAGATACGCAGTATTTT | CASSLLGPHTDTQYF
TRBJ2-5 | TRBV5-1 | NA | TRBD2 | TGCGCCAGCAGCCTCGGACTAGCGGGGAGACAAGAGACCCAGTACTTC | CASSLGLAGRQETQYF
TRBJ2-3 | TRBV5-1 | NA | NA | TGCGCCAGCACCCGCGGAGGGCAAGCAACAGATACGCAGTATTTT | CASTRGGQATDTQYF
TRBJ2-1 | TRBV29-1 | few | NA | TGCAGCGTGGCCAAATCTACGGGGATCAATGAGCAGTTCTTC | CSVAKSTGINEQFF
TRBJ2-5 | TRBV10-1 | NA | TRBD2 | TGCGCCAGCAGCGAGGCTAGCGGGGGCATGGAGACCCAGTACTTC | CASSEASGGMETQYF
TRBJ1-2 | TRBV6-5 | NA | NA | TGTGCCAGCGCGGAGGGGCGCATCCACTATGGCTACACCTTC | CASAEGRIHYGYTF
TRBJ1-5 | TRBV10-3 | few | TRBD1 | TGTGCCATCAGTGAGATCCCAGGGGGTCAGCCCCAGCATTTT | CAISEIPGGQPQHF
TRBJ2-2 | TRBV9 | NA | TRBD2 | TGTGCCAGCAGCGAGGGGCCAGCGGGGTACACCGGGGAGCTGTTTTTT | CASSEGPAGYTGELFF
TRBJ1-3 | TRBV7-8 | NA | NA | TGTGCCAGCATCCCAGGGGTGAGGAACTCTGGAAACACCATATATTTT | CASIPGVRNSGNTIYF
TRBJ1-6 | TRBV4-1 | once | NA | TGCGCCAGCAGCCAAATATACAGAACTCACCTCCACTTT | CASSQIYRTHLHF
TRBJ2-1 | TRBV5-1 | NA | TRBD2 | TGCGCCAGCAGCCCTGAGGGTCTAGCGGGGGTTACCTACAATGAGCAGTTCTTC | CASSPEGLAGVTYNEQFF
TRBJ2-7 | TRBV6-1 | few | TRBD1 | TGTGCCAGCAGTGATGGACAGGACCGCTACGAGCAGTACTTC | CASSDGQDRYEQYF
TRBJ2-4 | TRBV5-8 | NA | TRBD2 | TGTGCCAGCAGCTTGGGGCGGGGGGTTTTTCAGTACTTC | CASSLGRGVFQYF
TRBJ2-1 | TRBV6-5 | few | TRBD2 | TGTGCTACCAGGCCGGGGGGGCAGTCGAATGAGCAGTTCTTC | CATRPGGQSNEQFF
TRBJ1-1 | TRBV7-9 | NA | NA | TGTGCCAGCAGCTTAAATGGAGGGCAGAGGACTGAAGCTTTCTTT | CASSLNGGQRTEAFF
TRBJ1-4 | TRBV19 | NA | NA | TGTGCCAGTAGTGAAACAGGGTTCAATGAAAAACTGTTTTTT | CASSETGFNEKLFF
TRBJ2-1 | TRBV28 | few | NA | TGTGCCACGTACAATGAGCAGTTCTTC | CATYNEQFF
TRBJ2-7 | TRBV23-1 | NA | NA | TGCGCCAGCAGTCAAAGCGCAGGGGAGAACGAGCAGTACTTC | CASSQSAGENEQYF
TRBJ2-7 | TRBV28 | NA | NA | TGTGCCAGCAGTCCCATGACAGACGAGCAGTACTTC | CASSPMTDEQYF
TRBJ2-7 | TRBV21-1 | NA | NA | TGTGCCAGCAGCAAAGAGAGATACGAGCAGTACTTC | CASSKERYEQYF
TRBJ2-7 | TRBV28 | NA | NA | TGTGCCAGCAGTTTTCCTCCTTCGACAGGCAACTACGAGCAGTACTTC | CASSFPPSTGNYEQYF
TRBJ1-5 | TRBV6-5 | NA | NA | TGTGCCAGCAGTTACGAAGTGAGGGGGAATCAGCCCCAGCATTTT | CASSYEVRGNQPQHF
TRBJ2-3 | TRBV5-1 | NA | TRBD1 | TGCGCCAGCAGCTCGGATGGACAGGGCGCTAGTCGGAGCCCCACAGATACGCAGTATTTT | CASSSDGQGASRSPTDTQYF
TRBJ2-1 | TRBV4-2 | once | NA | TGTGCCAGCAGCCAAGATCCGGGAGAACCCTACAATGAGCAGTTCTTC | CASSQDPGEPYNEQFF
TRBJ2-3 | TRBV15 | NA | TRBD2 | TGTGCCACCAGCAGAGATGGGGGACTAGGTTTATCGGATACGCAGTATTTT | CATSRDGGLGLSDTQYF
TRBJ1-1 | TRBV14 | NA | NA | TGTGCCAGCAGCCTCACCCTAAGGTGGAGGGACACTGAAGCTTTCTTT | CASSLTLRWRDTEAFF
TRBJ2-7 | TRBV7-8 | NA | NA | TGTGCCAGCAGCTTAGGGCCGGGTCCAACCTACGAGCAGTACTTC | CASSLGPGPTYEQYF
TRBJ1-5 | TRBV6-1 | NA | TRBD1 | TGTGCCAGCACCAAGGGACAGTGGAGCAATCAGCCCCAGCATTTT | CASTKGQWSNQPQHF
TRBJ2-7 | TRBV28 | NA | NA | TGTGCCAGCAGTTTGTGGGAGGTTGGCGAGCAGTACTTC | CASSLWEVGEQYF
TRBJ2-7 | TRBV5-1 | NA | NA | TGCGCCAGCAGCTTCGGGGGGCCCTTTGCTGGCGAGCAGTACTTC | CASSFGGPFAGEQYF
TRBJ2-1 | TRBV5-1 | NA | NA | TGCGCCAGCAGCTCCCAACAGGGCCCCGGGTATGAGCAGTTCTTC | CASSSQQGPGYEQFF
TRBJ2-1 | TRBV6-5 | NA | NA | TGTGCCAGCAGTTACTCACGGCGGGCAGCCTACAATGAGCAGTTCTTC | CASSYSRRAAYNEQFF
TRBJ2-5 | TRBV2 | NA | TRBD2 | TGTGCCAGCAGCGTTTTAGCGGGGGTCCAAGAGACCCAGTACTTC | CASSVLAGVQETQYF
TRBJ1-2 | TRBV14 | NA | NA | TGTGCCAGCAGCCAAGCGCGGGCACCCAACTATGGCTACACCTTC | CASSQARAPNYGYTF
TRBJ2-7 | TRBV7-6 | few | TRBD1 | TGTGCCAGCAGCTCACAGGGGAAGGCAGCCGAGCAGTACTTC | CASSSQGKAAEQYF
TRBJ2-3 | TRBV9 | NA | TRBD2 | TGTGCCAGCAGCGGACTGGGACTAGCTCCACACACAGATACGCAGTATTTT | CASSGLGLAPHTDTQYF
TRBJ2-1 | TRBV5-4 | NA | NA | TGTGCCAGCAGCTTGGGGCTAGCGATCAATGAGCAGTTCTTC | CASSLGLAINEQFF